This is a list of T cell receptor beta chains from one sample in a study of T cell changes during pregnancy in multiple sclerosis. Assay: immunoSEQ multiplex PCR; the TCRdb copy retains only in-frame clones and omits some. Of fewer than 20,000 clones listed, about 89% are singletons. Source: CD8+ T cells from peripheral blood mononuclear cells, taken in the third trimester of pregnancy. These receptors came from a female donor in good health, enrolled as a control in a pregnancy study. The CDR3 runs from the conserved cysteine through the conserved F or W. The D gene is left open where the match is weak. Clone size appears in some rows only: once, few, many, or a class for an expanded clone.

abundance: .; v_gene: TRBV5-6; d_gene: TRBD2; j_gene: TRBJ2-7; CDR3nt: TGTGCCAGCAGCTGGGATGGGACTAGCGGGCTACACTACGAGCAGTACTTC; CDR3aa: CASSWDGTSGLHYEQYF
abundance: .; v_gene: TRBV11-2; d_gene: .; j_gene: TRBJ2-7; CDR3nt: TGTGCCAGCAGCTTAGTTGGGGGCAACTACGAGCAGTACTTC; CDR3aa: CASSLVGGNYEQYF
abundance: .; v_gene: TRBV28; d_gene: .; j_gene: TRBJ2-4; CDR3nt: TGTGCCAGCAGTCCACGCCCGTTACTCAAAAACATTCAGTACTTC; CDR3aa: CASSPRPLLKNIQYF
abundance: few; v_gene: TRBV6-4; d_gene: .; j_gene: TRBJ2-1; CDR3nt: TGTGCCAGCAGTGAGGGTGACAGAGGTGAGCAGTTCTTC; CDR3aa: CASSEGDRGEQFF
abundance: .; v_gene: TRBV13; d_gene: .; j_gene: TRBJ2-6; CDR3nt: TGTGCCAGCAGCTTCCAGGGCCTCGGGCCCAACGTCCTGACTTTC; CDR3aa: CASSFQGLGPNVLTF
abundance: .; v_gene: TRBV4-3; d_gene: .; j_gene: TRBJ1-2; CDR3nt: TGCGCCAGCAGCCAAGATAGTCTTCGGGAGTTTATGGACGGCTACACCTTC; CDR3aa: CASSQDSLREFMDGYTF
abundance: .; v_gene: TRBV10-3; d_gene: .; j_gene: TRBJ2-2; CDR3nt: TGTGCCATCATGGGGGCCTCATACGCCGGGGAGCTGTTTTTT; CDR3aa: CAIMGASYAGELFF
abundance: .; v_gene: TRBV28; d_gene: TRBD2; j_gene: TRBJ2-5; CDR3nt: TGTGCCAGCCGACTAGCGGGGGGGCCTGTTGGAGAGACCCAGTACTTC; CDR3aa: CASRLAGGPVGETQYF
abundance: .; v_gene: TRBV7-8; d_gene: .; j_gene: TRBJ2-1; CDR3nt: TGTGCCAGCAGCTCCCGGGGTCTGGGTGAGCAGTTCTTC; CDR3aa: CASSSRGLGEQFF
abundance: .; v_gene: TRBV7-9; d_gene: TRBD1; j_gene: TRBJ1-4; CDR3nt: TGTGCCAGCAGCTCCAACAGGGGAGGTCTTGAAAAACTGTTTTTT; CDR3aa: CASSSNRGGLEKLFF
abundance: .; v_gene: TRBV18; d_gene: .; j_gene: TRBJ1-2; CDR3nt: TGTGCCAGCTCGAAGGAGGACAGACTTTATGGCTACACCTTC; CDR3aa: CASSKEDRLYGYTF
abundance: .; v_gene: TRBV19; d_gene: TRBD1; j_gene: TRBJ1-5; CDR3nt: TGTGCCAGTAGTATAAGGGACAGGGCTCAGCCCCAGCATTTT; CDR3aa: CASSIRDRAQPQHF
abundance: .; v_gene: TRBV27; d_gene: .; j_gene: TRBJ2-6; CDR3nt: TGTGCCAGCACACGGTACTCTGGGGCCAACGTCCTGACTTTC; CDR3aa: CASTRYSGANVLTF
abundance: .; v_gene: TRBV7-9; d_gene: .; j_gene: TRBJ1-2; CDR3nt: TGTGCCAGCAGCTTAGCCAGGGAAGGCTACACCTTC; CDR3aa: CASSLAREGYTF
abundance: .; v_gene: TRBV21-1; d_gene: .; j_gene: TRBJ1-2; CDR3nt: TGTGCCAGCAGCATTAACAGGCCCCGAGGCTACACCTTC; CDR3aa: CASSINRPRGYTF
abundance: few; v_gene: TRBV28; d_gene: .; j_gene: TRBJ2-3; CDR3nt: TGTGCCAGCAGCCAAGACAGGCCCAGTACAGATACGCAGTATTTT; CDR3aa: CASSQDRPSTDTQYF
abundance: few; v_gene: TRBV2; d_gene: .; j_gene: TRBJ1-3; CDR3nt: TGTGCCAGCAGTCGACGAGTAAGGGGCGCTGGAAACACCATATATTTT; CDR3aa: CASSRRVRGAGNTIYF
abundance: few; v_gene: TRBV6-4; d_gene: TRBD1; j_gene: TRBJ1-1; CDR3nt: TGTGCCAGCAGGAGGGGGCACACGAACACTGAAGCTTTCTTT; CDR3aa: CASRRGHTNTEAFF
abundance: once; v_gene: TRBV27; d_gene: TRBD2; j_gene: TRBJ2-1; CDR3nt: TGTGCCTCGTCGGGACTAGCGGCCAATGAGCAGTTCTTC; CDR3aa: CASSGLAANEQFF
abundance: .; v_gene: TRBV11-2; d_gene: .; j_gene: TRBJ2-1; CDR3nt: TGTGCCAGCAGCTTAGCGAATGAGCAGTTCTTC; CDR3aa: CASSLANEQFF
abundance: medium-sized; v_gene: TRBV5-1; d_gene: .; j_gene: TRBJ1-1; CDR3nt: TGCGCCAGCAGCTCCAAACAGGGTGAAGCTTTCTTT; CDR3aa: CASSSKQGEAFF
abundance: .; v_gene: TRBV4-1; d_gene: .; j_gene: TRBJ2-1; CDR3nt: TGCGCCAGCAGCCAGTACCTTATAGATTCGGACAATGAGCAGTTCTTC; CDR3aa: CASSQYLIDSDNEQFF
abundance: once; v_gene: TRBV6-5; d_gene: TRBD1; j_gene: TRBJ1-1; CDR3nt: TGTGCCAGCAGTTACGTCACAGGGGAGACTGAAGCTTTCTTT; CDR3aa: CASSYVTGETEAFF
abundance: .; v_gene: TRBV15; d_gene: .; j_gene: TRBJ1-2; CDR3nt: TGTGCCACCAGCAGAGACAGGAATAACTATGGCTACACCTTC; CDR3aa: CATSRDRNNYGYTF
abundance: .; v_gene: TRBV5-1; d_gene: TRBD1; j_gene: TRBJ1-2; CDR3nt: TGCGCCAGCAGCTTGGTCGACAGGGGGTCCACTGGCTACACCTTC; CDR3aa: CASSLVDRGSTGYTF
abundance: .; v_gene: TRBV4-3; d_gene: .; j_gene: TRBJ2-3; CDR3nt: TGCGCCAGCAGCCAAGGAGAACTAGCTACAGATACGCAGTATTTT; CDR3aa: CASSQGELATDTQYF
abundance: .; v_gene: TRBV6-4; d_gene: .; j_gene: TRBJ2-1; CDR3nt: TGTGCCAGCAGTGACGAATCAGGGGCCTACAATGAGCAGTTCTTC; CDR3aa: CASSDESGAYNEQFF
abundance: once; v_gene: TRBV19; d_gene: TRBD1; j_gene: TRBJ1-1; CDR3nt: TGTGCCAGTAGTAACAGGGGGCAAAATGGCGGTGAAGCTTTCTTT; CDR3aa: CASSNRGQNGGEAFF
abundance: .; v_gene: TRBV18; d_gene: TRBD2; j_gene: TRBJ2-2; CDR3nt: TGTGCCAGCTCTAGCGGGAGTACCGGGGAGCTGTTTTTT; CDR3aa: CASSSGSTGELFF
abundance: .; v_gene: TRBV7-9; d_gene: .; j_gene: TRBJ2-1; CDR3nt: TGTGCCAGCAGCCACTCCTACAATGAGCAGTTCTTC; CDR3aa: CASSHSYNEQFF
abundance: .; v_gene: TRBV5-6; d_gene: .; j_gene: TRBJ1-2; CDR3nt: TGTGCCAGCAGCTTGGGAACTAGGCTACTCTATGGCTACACCTTC; CDR3aa: CASSLGTRLLYGYTF
abundance: .; v_gene: TRBV25-1; d_gene: TRBD1; j_gene: TRBJ1-2; CDR3nt: TGTGCCAGCAGTGAATGGACAGGTGATGGCTACACCTTC; CDR3aa: CASSEWTGDGYTF
abundance: .; v_gene: TRBV28; d_gene: .; j_gene: TRBJ1-5; CDR3nt: TGTGCCAGCAGTTGGCAGGGCTACAATCAGCCCCAGCATTTT; CDR3aa: CASSWQGYNQPQHF
abundance: .; v_gene: TRBV28; d_gene: .; j_gene: TRBJ1-5; CDR3nt: TGTGCCAGCAGTTCGGGCAATCAGCCCCAGCATTTT; CDR3aa: CASSSGNQPQHF
abundance: .; v_gene: TRBV4-3; d_gene: .; j_gene: TRBJ1-2; CDR3nt: TGCGCCAGCAGCCCCCACCACGGCAGGGAATATGGCTACACCTTC; CDR3aa: CASSPHHGREYGYTF
abundance: .; v_gene: TRBV10-3; d_gene: TRBD2; j_gene: TRBJ2-1; CDR3nt: TGTGCCATCAGCTCGGTAGGGGGCGGGAGGGGCGATGAGCAGTTCTTC; CDR3aa: CAISSVGGGRGDEQFF
abundance: .; v_gene: TRBV27; d_gene: TRBD1; j_gene: TRBJ2-7; CDR3nt: TGTGCCAGCAGTTCGGAAGGGGGCATGTACGAGCAGTACTTC; CDR3aa: CASSSEGGMYEQYF
abundance: .; v_gene: TRBV15; d_gene: TRBD1; j_gene: TRBJ2-7; CDR3nt: TGTGCCACCAGCAGAGGCGGGACAGGGGGTCTCTACGAGCAGTACTTC; CDR3aa: CATSRGGTGGLYEQYF
abundance: .; v_gene: TRBV29-1; d_gene: TRBD1; j_gene: TRBJ1-6; CDR3nt: TGCAGCGTCCGGGACAGGGGGAATAATTCACCCCTCCACTTT; CDR3aa: CSVRDRGNNSPLHF
abundance: .; v_gene: TRBV9; d_gene: TRBD2; j_gene: TRBJ2-1; CDR3nt: TGTGCCAGCAGCGTAGGGACTAGCGGGGGTTCCTACAATGAGCAGTTCTTC; CDR3aa: CASSVGTSGGSYNEQFF
abundance: .; v_gene: TRBV7-6; d_gene: .; j_gene: TRBJ2-1; CDR3nt: TGTGCCAGCAGCTTGGAGAATACAGGGATGGAGCAGTTCTTC; CDR3aa: CASSLENTGMEQFF
abundance: .; v_gene: TRBV7-8; d_gene: TRBD2; j_gene: TRBJ2-5; CDR3nt: TGTGCCAGCAGCTCACGGGGGGGCGGGGAGACCCAGTACTTC; CDR3aa: CASSSRGGGETQYF
abundance: .; v_gene: TRBV19; d_gene: TRBD1; j_gene: TRBJ1-1; CDR3nt: TGTGCCAGTAATCCGGGACAGGTTGAATCGTACGTCGCTGAAGCTTTCTTT; CDR3aa: CASNPGQVESYVAEAFF
abundance: .; v_gene: TRBV19; d_gene: .; j_gene: TRBJ1-2; CDR3nt: TGTGCCAGTATGGGGGCACGGATCTATGGCTACACCTTC; CDR3aa: CASMGARIYGYTF
abundance: once; v_gene: TRBV19; d_gene: .; j_gene: TRBJ1-2; CDR3nt: TGTGCCAGTAGTATAGATCGAGAAGCGAACTATGGCTACACCTTC; CDR3aa: CASSIDREANYGYTF
abundance: .; v_gene: TRBV25-1; d_gene: TRBD1; j_gene: TRBJ1-1; CDR3nt: TGTGCCAGCAGTGAATGGGGCAGGGGGAGCACTGAAGCTTTCTTT; CDR3aa: CASSEWGRGSTEAFF
abundance: once; v_gene: TRBV6-4; d_gene: .; j_gene: TRBJ2-1; CDR3nt: TGTGCCAGCAGTGACCGAGGTGATGAGCAGTTCTTC; CDR3aa: CASSDRGDEQFF